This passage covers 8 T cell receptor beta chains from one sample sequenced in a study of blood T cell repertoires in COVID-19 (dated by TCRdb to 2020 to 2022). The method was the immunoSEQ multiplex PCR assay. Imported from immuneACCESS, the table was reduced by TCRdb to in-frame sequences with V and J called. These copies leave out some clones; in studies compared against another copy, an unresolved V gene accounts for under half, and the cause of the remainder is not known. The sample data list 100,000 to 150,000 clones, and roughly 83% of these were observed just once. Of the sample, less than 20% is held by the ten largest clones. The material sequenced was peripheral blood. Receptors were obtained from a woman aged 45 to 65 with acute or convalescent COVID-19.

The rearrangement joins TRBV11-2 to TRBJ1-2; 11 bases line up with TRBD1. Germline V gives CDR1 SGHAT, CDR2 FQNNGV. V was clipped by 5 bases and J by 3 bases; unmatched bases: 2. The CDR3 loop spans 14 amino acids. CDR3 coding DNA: TGTGCCAGCAGCAAGGGACAGGGGGACTATGGCTACACCTTC. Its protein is CASSKGQGDYGYTF. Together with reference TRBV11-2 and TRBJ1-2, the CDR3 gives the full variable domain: EAGVAQSPRYKIIEKRQSVAFWCNPISGHATLYWYQQILGQGPKLLIQFQNNGVVDDSQLPKDRFSAERLKGVDSTLKIQPAKLEDSAVYLCASSKGQGDYGYTFGSGTRLTVV.

The CDR3 protein is CASSRLAGEANEQFF. CDR3 DNA sequence: TGCGCCAGCAGCCGACTAGCGGGGGAGGCCAATGAGCAGTTCTTC. The rearrangement uses TRBV5-1 and TRBJ2-1, with 12 bases that match TRBD2. The J segment lost 6 bases and the V segment lost 4 bases, leaving 5 bases of the junction unmatched. CDR1 is SGHRS, CDR2 YFSETQ, per germline. The CDR3 has 15 amino acids.

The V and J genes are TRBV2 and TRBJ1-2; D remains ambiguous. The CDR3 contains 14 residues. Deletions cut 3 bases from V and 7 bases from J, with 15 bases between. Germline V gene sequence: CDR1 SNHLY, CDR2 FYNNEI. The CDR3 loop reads CASSDPGRRSGYTF. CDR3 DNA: TGTGCCAGCAGTGATCCGGGAAGACGGTCTGGCTACACCTTC.

The CDR3 sequence: CASSSSGTYSYEQYF. CDR3 DNA sequence: TGTGCCAGCAGCTCATCCGGGACTTACTCCTACGAGCAGTACTTC. This rearrangement joins TRBV7-8 to TRBJ2-7, with D possibly being TRBD2 (6 bases). Trimming left V 4 bases short and J 0 bases short, with 13 bases between. Germline CDR1 reads SGHVS; CDR2 reads FQNEAQ. The CDR3 consists of 15 residues.

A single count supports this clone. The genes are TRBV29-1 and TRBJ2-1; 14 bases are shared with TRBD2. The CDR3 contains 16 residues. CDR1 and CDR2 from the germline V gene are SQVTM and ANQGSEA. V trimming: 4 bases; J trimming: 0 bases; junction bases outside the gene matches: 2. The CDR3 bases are TGCAGCGTTGCCGGGACTAGCGGGAGCTCCTACAATGAGCAGTTCTTC. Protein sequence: CSVAGTSGSSYNEQFF.

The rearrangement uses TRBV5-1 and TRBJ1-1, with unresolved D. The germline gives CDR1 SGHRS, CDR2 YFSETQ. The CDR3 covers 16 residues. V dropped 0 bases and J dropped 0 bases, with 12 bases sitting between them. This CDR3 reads CASSLESGRLNTEAFF. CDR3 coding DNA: TGCGCCAGCAGCTTGGAATCCGGCAGGCTGAACACTGAAGCTTTCTTT.

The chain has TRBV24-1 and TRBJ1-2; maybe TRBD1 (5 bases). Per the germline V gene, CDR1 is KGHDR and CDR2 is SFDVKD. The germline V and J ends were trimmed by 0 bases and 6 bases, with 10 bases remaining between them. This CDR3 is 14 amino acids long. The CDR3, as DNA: TGTGCCACCAGTGATTTGCTAGGGGTGAATGGCTACACCTTC. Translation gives CATSDLLGVNGYTF.

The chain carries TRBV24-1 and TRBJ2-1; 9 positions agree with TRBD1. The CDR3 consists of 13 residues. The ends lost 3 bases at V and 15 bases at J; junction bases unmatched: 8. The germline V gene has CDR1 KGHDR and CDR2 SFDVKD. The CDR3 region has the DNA TGTGCCACCAGTGATCCCTTGACAGGGGGAGCGTTCTTC. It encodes CATSDPLTGGAFF.